The source of this TCR beta chain is a study of blood T cell repertoires in COVID-19. In germline, CDR1 is SQVTM, CDR2 ANQGSEA. The V gene lost 4 bases and the J gene lost 4 bases, with 10 bases spanning the gap. The CDR3 length is 12 residues. The repertoire was sequenced with immunoSEQ multiplex PCR; TCRdb's copy has only in-frame clones and lacks some. The sample shows around 300,000 clones, roughly 86% of them seen only once. This TCR was recovered from a woman younger than 30 who had recovered from COVID-19. This chain joins TRBV29-1 and TRBJ2-5; D not resolved. Sequencing was carried out using PBMCs or T cells enriched from blood (not recorded which). This CDR3 reads CSVGFVRETQYF. CDR3 DNA: TGCAGCGTTGGGTTCGTTAGAGAGACCCAGTACTTC.